This T cell receptor (beta chain) was observed in a study of shared clonotypes between healthy human individuals (dated by TCRdb to the early 2020s). With regard to the full study: The cohort comprised a couple of women and three men aged 18 to 49 years. For each donor, three plates each were used for CD4 naive and CD4 memory, two plates were used for CD8 naive, and one plate was used for CD8 memory. To estimate repertoire size and how much clonotypes are shared between individuals, the study performed deep sequencing of blood TCR repertoires from a few healthy adults. Different laboratories and diverse techniques were used to prepare libraries and sequence TCR repertoires, to increase sequencing depth and limit assay-specific biases. Each donor's leukapheresis produced roughly between roughly 0.85 and 9.5 billion PBMCs.

Relative to germline, V is 10 bases shorter and J is 2 bases shorter, with 14 bases between their ends. CDR1 SGHAT and CDR2 FQNNGV were looked up in the germline V gene. Taken from cysteine to phenylalanine, the CDR3 has 13 residues. Only the CDR3 region is kept as DNA, spanning 39 bases read in frame from base 1. Using the deep immunoSEQ assay, TCR CDR3 regions were amplified from genomic DNA by multiplex PCR. Extracted genomic DNA from each cell subset was spread evenly across all wells of several immunoSEQ 96-well plates, with each plate serving as a replicate. For sorted subsets, each replicate PCR was loaded with about 0.2 ug genomic DNA, equivalent to roughly 30,000 T cell genomes. Purified libraries were quantified with a Qubit 3.0 fluorometer, sized on a Bioanalyzer 2100, and re-quantified with the KAPA Library Quantification kit. A separate single-read 150-cycle Illumina NextSeq 550 flow cell was used to sequence each immunoSEQ 96-well plate. The original pipeline was this. Because the immunoSEQ output held only junctional sequences and lacked quality scores, the filtering could not match the filtering applied to full-length reads. To assign V/J genes and CDR3, sequences were annotated against IMGT germline references using PyIR, a Python wrapper for IgBLAST v1.9. Reads were filtered out if the reads had weak V/J assignments (E-value above 1e-6), no CDR3, stop codons, out-of-frame junctions, or ambiguous translated residues. V3J clonotypes were defined as sequences sharing the same inferred V gene, J gene, and CDR3 amino acid sequence. The percentage overlap between two repertoires was calculated by dividing the number of shared unique clonotypes by the size of the smaller repertoire. Richness of each repertoire was evaluated using RTK rarefaction, the Chao1 estimator, and Recon v2.1 estimates of unobserved clonotypes. OLGA was used to compute generation probabilities for all TCRbeta clonotypes that the gDNA method yielded from several donors. TCRdb mirrors the immuneACCESS table, restricted to in-frame sequences. Some clones are absent from its copies; in checked studies, under half trace to an unresolved V gene, and the reason for the others is unknown. V and J calls and clone size are copied from that table; D and trimming were computed from the DNA. This sample is represented by hundreds of thousands of clones; 96% of them were singletons. Together, the top ten hold about 0.12% of the sample.

CD8 naive samples consisted of CD45RO-negative cells that were positively selected for CCR7, yielding a CD45RA+CCR7+ population without TemRA cells. The donors were healthy, HIV-negative adults with no recently reported acute infections or vaccinations. Only Caucasian adults living in Nashville, Tennessee, USA were represented among the donors. Blood was obtained by leukapheresis, after which PBMCs were separated by Ficoll-Histopaque density gradient centrifugation and cryopreserved in liquid nitrogen vapor phase. Analytical flow cytometry was used to check the purity and quantity of each magnetically sorted T cell population. Genomic DNA was isolated from each sorted fraction and quantified by UV absorbance on a Nanodrop 2000c. Turning to this clone: Its antigen is still unknown. No per-base quality is available; no much larger clone lies one base away.

What the work shows at the level of the full study, not this receptor alone: The genetic and exposure-history diversity represented was limited by the small number of donors. Compared with non-shared clonotypes, the clonotypes found in all four sorted-subset donors had higher generation probabilities. Sampling was restricted to blood, and TCR repertoires in tissues likely differ from the TCR repertoires found in blood. Naive subsets generally had larger estimated clonotype richness than memory subsets. About 5% of naive CD4, roughly 3.6% of naive CD8, approximately 2.2% of memory CD4, and around 0.4% of memory CD8 clonotypes were shared across four donors. Pairwise subsampling indicated that sequencing depth was expected to affect the degree of clonotype sharing among donors. Rarefaction of sorted-subset datasets indicated incomplete sequencing despite the large sequencing depth.

The origin of this receptor is a woman under 40 in good health. What was sequenced was naive CD8+ T cells sorted from blood. The intended sense of this specimen's cell subset or site label: CD45RA+CCR7+. The chain joins TRBV11-2 to TRBJ2-5; TRBD2 is a weak D gene call, 5 bases matching. Here the CDR3 is given as CATNPGTQETQYF. The bases are TGTGCCACCAACCCGGGAACGCAAGAGACCCAGTACTTC.